This T cell receptor beta chain was obtained from a study of OX40 agonist ivuxolimab in advanced cancers. Across the whole study: From 23 to 79 years was the age range, with a mean of roughly 64 years, and over 70% were male.

The repertoire was sequenced with immunoSEQ multiplex PCR; TCRdb's copy has only in-frame clones and lacks some. The table lists approximately 74,000 clones, 80% to 95% of them singletons. The material was CD4+ or CD8+ T cells sorted from blood, obtained in a trial of the OX40 agonist ivuxolimab. The receptor comes from an adult with an advanced solid tumor such as melanoma, head and neck, liver or kidney cancer.

The CDR3 coding sequence is TGTGCCTGGAATGTAGGGGGCACTGAAGCTTTCTTT. Translating it yields CAWNVGGTEAFF. The V gene is TRBV30, the J gene TRBJ1-1; D might be TRBD1 (6 bases). Trimming removed 4 bases from V and 4 bases from J, with 10 bases in between. The CDR3 loop spans 12 amino acids. The germline V gene has CDR1 GTSNPN and CDR2 SVGIG (reference sequence).